This passage covers 29 T cell receptor beta chains from one sample sequenced in a study of blood T cell repertoires in COVID-19 (TCRdb year 2020). Library preparation employed the immunoSEQ multiplex PCR assay. TCRdb mirrors the immuneACCESS table, restricted to in-frame sequences. Some clones are absent from its copies; in checked studies, under half trace to an unresolved V gene, and the reason for the others is unknown. The sample table contains around 150,000 clones; only one count was recorded for roughly 85% of them. The ten largest clones take up about 0.95% of the sample. The sample consisted of peripheral blood. These TCRs come from a man aged 40-50 years with acute or convalescent COVID-19.

The chain carries TRBV11-3 and TRBJ2-2, with a tentative D call TRBD2 (6 bases). The CDR3 has 14 amino acids. Germline V gene sequence: CDR1 SGHNT, CDR2 YENEEA. V was cut by 1 base and J by 6 bases, with 9 bases left in between. CDR3: CASSLAREAGELFF. The CDR3 region has the DNA TGTGCCAGCAGCTTAGCCAGGGAGGCCGGGGAGCTGTTTTTT. Combining the CDR3 with reference TRBV11-3 and TRBJ2-2 gives the whole variable domain EAGVVQSPRYKIIEKKQPVAFWCNPISGHNTLYWYLQNLGQGPELLIRYENEEAVDDSQLPKDRFSAERLKGVDSTLKIQPAELGDSAVYLCASSLAREAGELFFGEGSRLTVL.

The chain employs TRBV7-7 and TRBJ2-1; D gene uncertain. The CDR3 consists of 13 residues. The V gene lost 1 base and the J gene lost 6 bases, with 7 bases spanning the gap. CDR1 and CDR2 (germline): SSHAT, FNYEAQ (reference sequence). CDR3 protein: CASSLGSGNEQFF. DNA for the CDR3: TGTGCCAGCAGCTTAGGTTCGGGCAATGAGCAGTTCTTC.

The chain has TRBV5-6 and TRBJ1-4, with D perhaps matching TRBD1 (6 bases). V gave up 0 bases and J gave up 4 bases, with 13 bases separating them. Germline CDR1 and CDR2: SGHDT and YYEEEE. This CDR3 region has 16 residues. The CDR3 nucleotides read TGTGCCAGCAGCTTGGGTACCGGACAGAGTAATGAAAAACTGTTTTTT. Protein product: CASSLGTGQSNEKLFF.

This chain joins TRBV6-6 and TRBJ2-7; perhaps TRBD1 as D (6 bases). Germline V gene lookup returns CDR1 MNHNY and CDR2 SVGAGI (reference sequence). With 5 bases removed from V and 2 bases from J, the gap between germline ends came to 13 bases. CDR3 length: 14 residues. The DNA for the CDR3 is TGTGCCAGCAGTGAGACAGGTACCACCTACGAGCAGTACTTC. Translation gives CASSETGTTYEQYF.

This clone was counted only a few times. This chain connects TRBV4-2 to TRBJ1-5; D ambiguous. Trimming removed 0 bases at V and 7 bases at J, with 7 bases between. The CDR3 spans 13 residues. The V gene's germline CDR1 is LGHNA and CDR2 YNFKEQ. This chain's CDR3 is CASSQEIRQPQHF. The CDR3 DNA reads as TGTGCCAGCAGCCAAGAAATTCGGCAGCCCCAGCATTTT.

The rearrangement uses TRBV7-8 and TRBJ1-2; weak D call: TRBD1 (5 bases). CDR1 is SGHVS, CDR2 FQNEAQ, per germline. V was clipped by 4 bases and J by 3 bases, with 15 bases between them. The CDR3 sequence is 15 residues long. The CDR3 coding sequence is TGTGCCAGCAGCTCGGGATGGGGGGTTGACTATGGCTACACCTTC. Translated, it gives CASSSGWGVDYGYTF.

This clone was picked up a small number of times. The chain couples TRBV27 to TRBJ2-7, with a weak D call TRBD1 (7 bases). CDR1 is MNHEY and CDR2 is SMNVEV in the germline V gene (reference sequence). CDR3 size: 14 residues. V gave up 6 bases and J gave up 1 base, with 13 bases separating them. DNA for the CDR3: TGTGCCAGCAGGGGAGCAGGGGGGTCCTACGAGCAGTACTTC. This codes for CASRGAGGSYEQYF.

The chain is built from TRBV5-1 and TRBJ1-1; 11 bases map to TRBD1. V was pared by 2 bases and J by 6 bases, with 6 bases of the junction left unmatched. CDR1 SGHRS and CDR2 YFSETQ come from the germline V gene. The CDR3 spans 15 residues. The chain's CDR3 is CASSFGTGGLAEAFF. The CDR3 bases are TGCGCCAGCAGCTTCGGGACAGGGGGACTGGCTGAAGCTTTCTTT.

The chain recombines TRBV11-2 with TRBJ2-3; the D gene is possibly TRBD2 (6 bases). Deletions cut 1 base from V and 4 bases from J, with 12 bases between. CDR1 is SGHAT and CDR2 is FQNNGV in the germline V gene. This CDR3 spans 15 amino acids. DNA of the CDR3: TGTGCCAGCAGCTTAGGGGGACCGGGGGCAGATACGCAGTATTTT. Residues: CASSLGGPGADTQYF.

This rearrangement joins TRBV19 to TRBJ1-2; possibly TRBD1 for D (6 bases). V shed 8 bases and J shed 3 bases, with 19 bases lying between them. Looked up from germline, CDR1 is LNHDA and CDR2 is SQIVND (reference sequence). CDR3 size: 15 residues. The CDR3 DNA follows: TGTGCCAGTGATTTCACAGGGATTAGGGACTATGGCTACACCTTC. This sequence encodes CASDFTGIRDYGYTF.

This CDR3 reads CASSVKVDEDTEAFF. DNA for the CDR3: TGTGCCAGCAGCGTAAAGGTGGATGAGGACACTGAAGCTTTCTTT. J is TRBJ1-1 and V is TRBV9; no definite D call. With 1 base removed from V and 3 bases from J, the gap between germline ends came to 13 bases. Germline lookup yields CDR1 SGDLS and CDR2 YYNGEE. This CDR3 has 15 amino acids.

This chain joins TRBV6-4 and TRBJ1-1; 7 bases fit TRBD1. CDR3 length equals 13 residues. The J segment lost 12 bases and the V segment lost 0 bases, leaving 7 bases of the junction unmatched. Germline V gene data show CDR1 as MRHNA and CDR2 as SNTAGT. As DNA, the CDR3 is TGTGCCAGCAGTGACTCAAAGACAGGGAGGACTTTCTTT. It encodes CASSDSKTGRTFF.

The chain is built from TRBV18 and TRBJ1-1, with D perhaps matching TRBD1 (6 bases). The CDR3 is made up of 14 amino acids. Germline CDR1 KGHSH, CDR2 LQKENI. V dropped 3 bases and J dropped 8 bases, with 16 bases sitting between them. The CDR3 sequence is CASSPRGGRSEAFF. The CDR3, as DNA: TGTGCCAGCTCACCCAGGGGCGGTCGGTCCGAAGCTTTCTTT.

V gene TRBV7-8 combines with J gene TRBJ1-4; 7 nucleotides align to TRBD1. The CDR3 totals 15 residues. The trim removed 6 bases at V and 8 bases at J, leaving 12 bases unmatched. Germline V gives CDR1 SGHVS, CDR2 FQNEAQ. CDR3 coding DNA: TGTGCCAGCAGACAAAGTGACAGGGTCAACGAAAAACTGTTTTTT. This sequence encodes CASRQSDRVNEKLFF.

The table lists this clone with a count of one. This chain links TRBV13 with TRBJ1-6, with 8 nucleotides matching TRBD1. The V gene's germline CDR1 is PRHDT and CDR2 FYEKMQ (reference sequence). The CDR3 sequence is 18 residues long. J gave up 9 bases and V 4 bases, and 17 bases lay outside the gene matches. CDR3 DNA sequence: TGTGCCAGCAGCTCGTCGGACAGGGCTCTTGGGGAGTTTTCACCCCTCCACTTT. It encodes CASSSSDRALGEFSPLHF.

CDR3 DNA: TGTGCCAGCAGCTTGGCGGGGACAGCAAAAAGCTCCTACAATGAGCAGTTCTTC. As protein: CASSLAGTAKSSYNEQFF. The chain combines TRBV5-4 with TRBJ2-1, with 7 bases fitting TRBD1. The ends lost 0 bases at V and 0 bases at J; junction bases unmatched: 9. This CDR3 is 18 amino acids long. Germline CDR1 SGHNT, CDR2 YYREEE (reference sequence).

The chain recombines TRBV5-1 with TRBJ1-3; 7 bases map to TRBD1. Per the germline V gene, CDR1 is SGHRS and CDR2 is YFSETQ. The CDR3 runs to 16 residues. V gave up 4 bases and J gave up 3 bases; unmatched junction bases: 10. Written as DNA, the CDR3 is TGCGCCAGCAGCCCAGGACAGGCTGGCGGTGGAAACACCATATATTTT. This sequence encodes CASSPGQAGGGNTIYF. Together with reference TRBV5-1 and TRBJ1-3, the CDR3 gives the full variable domain: KAGVTQTPRYLIKTRGQQVTLSCSPISGHRSVSWYQQTPGQGLQFLFEYFSETQRNKGNFPGRFSGRQFSNSRSEMNVSTLELGDSALYLCASSPGQAGGGNTIYFGEGSWLTVV.

The chain recombines TRBV2 with TRBJ1-4; D uncertain. Germline V gives CDR1 SNHLY, CDR2 FYNNEI. Trimming removed 6 bases at V and 14 bases at J, with 16 bases between. The CDR3 totals 12 residues. The DNA of the CDR3 is TGTGCCAGCAGCCCTGACTATATGTATCTGTTTTTT. Translation gives CASSPDYMYLFF.

The J gene is TRBJ2-7, the V gene TRBV28, with 7 bases that match TRBD1. Losses at the gene ends were 5 bases for V and 6 bases for J; bases not matched to a gene: 13. This CDR3 spans 15 amino acids. Germline CDR1 MDHEN, CDR2 SYDVKM. This chain's CDR3 is CASSQGDPVVSEQYF. CDR3 nucleotides: TGTGCCAGCAGTCAGGGGGACCCCGTGGTCTCCGAGCAGTACTTC.

V usage is TRBV29-1 and J usage is TRBJ1-1; D ambiguous. V was pared by 6 bases and J by 5 bases, with 13 bases between. The CDR3 has 12 residues. Germline CDR1 reads SQVTM; CDR2 reads ANQGSEA. In nucleotides, the CDR3 is TGCAGCGTGGTGGGAGGAGCGACTGAAGCTTTCTTT. Protein sequence: CSVVGGATEAFF. The whole variable domain, filled in from reference TRBV29-1 and TRBJ1-1, reads SAVISQKPSRDICQRGTSLTIQCQVDSQVTMMFWYRQQPGQSLTLIATANQGSEATYESGFVIDKFPISRPNLTFSTLTVSNMSPEDSSIYLCSVVGGATEAFFGQGTRLTVV.

This chain links TRBV7-9 with TRBJ1-2; 11 bases match TRBD1. The CDR3 is made up of 14 amino acids. Per the germline V gene, CDR1 is SEHNR and CDR2 is FQNEAQ (reference sequence). Trimming removed 5 bases from V and 4 bases from J; junction bases left unmatched: 3. The CDR3 region is CASSTGQGGYGYTF. The CDR3 coding sequence is TGTGCCAGCAGCACGGGACAGGGGGGCTATGGCTACACCTTC.

The rearrangement links TRBV10-3 to TRBJ1-1, with no clear D. Trimming took off 0 bases at V and 1 base at J, with 12 bases between the two ends. CDR1 is ENHRY and CDR2 is SYGVKD in the germline V gene. This CDR3 has 16 amino acids. CDR3: CAISESVLSGNTEAFF. CDR3 nucleotide sequence: TGTGCCATCAGTGAGTCGGTGCTATCGGGGAACACTGAAGCTTTCTTT.

This clone was counted a few times. The CDR3 nucleotides read TGTGCCACCAGCAGAGGCCGGGACAGGGGTAAGAATGAGCAGTTCTTC. Translation gives CATSRGRDRGKNEQFF. V usage is TRBV15 and J usage is TRBJ2-1; 10 bases line up with TRBD1. The CDR3 is 16 residues long. The V gene end was trimmed by 1 base and the J gene end by 7 bases; junction bases not matched to a gene: 7. CDR1 and CDR2 (germline): LNHNV, YYDKDF (reference sequence).

This sequence joins TRBV12-5 and TRBJ2-5, with TRBD1 matching over 7 bases. Trimming cost V 4 bases and J 4 bases; bases outside gene matches: 3. This CDR3 is 13 amino acids long. The V gene's germline CDR1 is LGHNT and CDR2 FRNRAP. The CDR3 here is CASGYRGRETQYF. The CDR3 DNA follows: TGTGCTAGTGGTTACAGGGGTCGAGAGACCCAGTACTTC.

The chain combines TRBV6-5 with TRBJ2-7, with TRBD2 identical over 10 bases. Germline assignment: CDR1 MNHEY and CDR2 SVGAGI. V trimming: 6 bases; J trimming: 5 bases; junction bases outside the gene matches: 10. This CDR3 is built from 15 residues. CDR3 DNA sequence: TGTGCCAGCAGGGTCGCAGGTAGCGGGGGGCACGAGCAGTACTTC. This encodes CASRVAGSGGHEQYF.

This clone turned up a few times. V is TRBV27 and J is TRBJ1-6; 7 bases are shared with TRBD1. J gave up 10 bases and V 5 bases, and 5 bases lay outside the gene matches. CDR1 is MNHEY, CDR2 SMNVEV, per germline (reference sequence). The CDR3 consists of 13 residues. The CDR3 here is CASSPRQGSPLHF. CDR3 DNA sequence: TGTGCCAGCAGTCCCAGACAGGGATCACCCCTCCACTTT.

Written as DNA, the CDR3 is TGTGCCAGCAGTTACGGCCCCAGTACAGGGGGCAATGGCTACACCTTC. Protein sequence: CASSYGPSTGGNGYTF. The chain employs TRBV6-5 and TRBJ1-2, with 9 bases fitting TRBD1. The V and J ends lost 2 bases and 6 bases, in that order; junction bases with no gene match: 10. The CDR3 sequence is 16 residues long. Germline-derived CDR1 and CDR2 are MNHEY and SVGAGI.

The V call is TRBV9, the J call TRBJ1-1, with D possibly matching TRBD1 (6 bases). V shed 6 bases and J shed 2 bases, with 17 bases lying between them. The CDR3 is made up of 15 amino acids. The germline gives CDR1 SGDLS, CDR2 YYNGEE. CDR3 sequence reads: CASTKMGQGNTEAFF. The CDR3 DNA follows: TGTGCCAGCACTAAGATGGGACAAGGTAACACTGAAGCTTTCTTT.

This clone showed up just once. The chain joins TRBV7-3 to TRBJ1-2; 7 nucleotides line up with TRBD1. The CDR3 extends over 13 amino acids. Trimming took 5 bases from V and 8 from J; bases not matched to a gene: 8. Germline V lookup: CDR1 SGHTA, CDR2 FQGTGA. CDR3 residues: CASSPTGEGGYTF. CDR3 in DNA: TGTGCCAGCAGCCCAACAGGGGAAGGAGGCTACACCTTC.